A selection of T cell receptor beta chains follows, all from one sample in a study of chemoradiotherapy in HPV16-positive cancers. The data were produced by immunoSEQ multiplex PCR, yet TCRdb's version contains in-frame clones alone and is incomplete. The sample lists some 10,000 clones, 65% to 70% occurring once. Sample collection occurred from a patient who underwent chemoradiotherapy. These receptors came from a human donor with HPV-associated anogenital cancer. The CDR3 runs from the conserved cysteine through the conserved F or W. Fields, in order: J gene, clone size, V gene, D gene, CDR3 protein, CDR3 DNA. A D gene is named only where the DNA matches it firmly. Size is stated for part of the rows, as once, few or many counts, or as a class when the clone is expanded.

j_call: TRBJ1-2; clone_size: NA; v_call: TRBV29-1; d_call: NA; cdr3_aa: CSVEDPNVGRTFGYTF; cdr3_nt: TGCAGCGTTGAAGATCCGAATGTGGGGCGGACCTTCGGCTACACCTTC
j_call: TRBJ1-1; clone_size: NA; v_call: TRBV7-9; d_call: NA; cdr3_aa: CASSLASSTDMNTEAFF; cdr3_nt: TGTGCCAGCAGCTTAGCGAGCTCTACAGATATGAACACTGAAGCTTTCTTT
j_call: TRBJ2-7; clone_size: NA; v_call: TRBV7-9; d_call: NA; cdr3_aa: CASSLGLGDSEYF; cdr3_nt: TGTGCCAGCAGCTTAGGCCTGGGTGACTCGGAGTACTTC
j_call: TRBJ2-3; clone_size: once; v_call: TRBV7-9; d_call: TRBD2; cdr3_aa: CASNRDYSTDTQYF; cdr3_nt: TGTGCCTCAAACCGGGACTATTCCACAGATACGCAGTATTTT
j_call: TRBJ1-3; clone_size: NA; v_call: TRBV7-6; d_call: NA; cdr3_aa: CASSASPISGNTIYF; cdr3_nt: TGTGCCAGCAGCGCTAGCCCGATCTCTGGAAACACCATATATTTT
j_call: TRBJ2-1; clone_size: NA; v_call: TRBV5-1; d_call: NA; cdr3_aa: CASSLRAGNEQFF; cdr3_nt: TGCGCCAGCAGCTTGCGGGCGGGCAATGAGCAGTTCTTC
j_call: TRBJ2-7; clone_size: NA; v_call: TRBV19; d_call: NA; cdr3_aa: CASSMGLFNYEQYF; cdr3_nt: TGTGCCAGTAGTATGGGCCTCTTCAACTACGAGCAGTACTTC
j_call: TRBJ1-1; clone_size: NA; v_call: TRBV10-3; d_call: TRBD1; cdr3_aa: CAISRPGQGLGNTEAFF; cdr3_nt: TGTGCCATCAGCAGACCGGGACAGGGGTTGGGGAACACTGAAGCTTTCTTT
j_call: TRBJ2-7; clone_size: few; v_call: TRBV12-5; d_call: NA; cdr3_aa: CASTGRAYEQYF; cdr3_nt: TGTGCTAGTACTGGACGGGCCTACGAGCAGTACTTC
j_call: TRBJ2-2; clone_size: few; v_call: TRBV5-1; d_call: TRBD1; cdr3_aa: CATSRGRTNTGELFF; cdr3_nt: TGCGCCACCTCCAGGGGGCGGACTAACACCGGGGAGCTGTTTTTT
j_call: TRBJ2-7; clone_size: NA; v_call: TRBV7-9; d_call: NA; cdr3_aa: CASSLVSAGPYYEQYF; cdr3_nt: TGTGCCAGCAGCTTAGTTTCTGCGGGACCATACTACGAGCAGTACTTC
j_call: TRBJ2-5; clone_size: once; v_call: TRBV5-4; d_call: NA; cdr3_aa: CASSFRDSLEETQYF; cdr3_nt: TGTGCCAGCAGCTTTCGGGATAGTCTAGAAGAGACCCAGTACTTC
j_call: TRBJ2-5; clone_size: NA; v_call: TRBV6-5; d_call: TRBD1; cdr3_aa: CASSPWTGSVETQYF; cdr3_nt: TGTGCCAGCAGTCCCTGGACAGGTTCAGTGGAGACCCAGTACTTC
j_call: TRBJ1-2; clone_size: NA; v_call: TRBV7-2; d_call: NA; cdr3_aa: CASSSYSPYGYTF; cdr3_nt: TGTGCCAGCAGCTCGTATTCGCCTTATGGCTACACCTTC
j_call: TRBJ2-1; clone_size: NA; v_call: TRBV11-2; d_call: NA; cdr3_aa: CASSLGGGEQFF; cdr3_nt: TGTGCCAGCAGCTTAGGTGGGGGTGAGCAGTTCTTC